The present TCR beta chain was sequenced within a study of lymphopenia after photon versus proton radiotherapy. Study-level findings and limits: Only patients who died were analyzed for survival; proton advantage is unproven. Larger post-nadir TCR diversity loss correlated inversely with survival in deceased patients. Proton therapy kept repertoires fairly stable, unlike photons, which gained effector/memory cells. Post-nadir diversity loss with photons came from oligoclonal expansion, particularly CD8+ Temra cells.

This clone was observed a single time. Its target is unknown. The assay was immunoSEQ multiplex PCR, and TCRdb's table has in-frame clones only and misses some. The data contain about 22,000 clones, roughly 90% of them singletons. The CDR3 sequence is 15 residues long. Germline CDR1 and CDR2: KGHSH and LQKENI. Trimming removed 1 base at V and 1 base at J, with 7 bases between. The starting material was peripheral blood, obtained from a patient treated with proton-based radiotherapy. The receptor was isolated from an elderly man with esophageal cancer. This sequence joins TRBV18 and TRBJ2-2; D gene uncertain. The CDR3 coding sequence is TGTGCCAGCTCACCACTACAGCGGAACACCGGGGAGCTGTTTTTT. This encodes CASSPLQRNTGELFF.